Included here is one T cell receptor (beta chain) sequence, with context. The sample comes from a study of OX40 agonist ivuxolimab in advanced cancers. There are 14 residues in the CDR3. V dropped 5 bases and J dropped 6 bases, with 17 bases sitting between them. Germline V gene lookup returns CDR1 SGHNT and CDR2 YYREEE (reference sequence). Produced via immunoSEQ multiplex PCR; TCRdb's table is partial and in-frame only. The sample lists tens of thousands of clones, 77% seen once, with 15% to 20% in the top ten. This TCR came from an adult with an advanced solid tumor such as melanoma, head and neck, liver or kidney cancer. Sample: CD4+ or CD8+ T cells sorted from blood, taken in a trial of the OX40 agonist ivuxolimab. The chain employs TRBV5-4 and TRBJ2-5; D gene ambiguous. CDR3 nucleotide sequence: TGTGCCAGCAGTTATTACTCGGGCCTACAGACCCAGTACTTC. This sequence encodes CASSYYSGLQTQYF.